The rows below give T cell receptor beta chains drawn from one sample of a study of blood T cell repertoires in COVID-19. Using immunoSEQ multiplex PCR, the repertoire was profiled, and TCRdb retains in-frame clones only, with some absent. Here the sample spans around 200,000 clones, roughly 88% being singletons. The sequenced material came from peripheral blood. The receptors originated from a human donor with active or convalescent COVID-19. The donor label of this sample is uncertain. The CDR3 runs from the conserved cysteine through the conserved F or W. D genes are given only for firm matches. Size is stated for part of the rows, as once, few or many counts, or as a class when the clone is expanded.

>-|-|TRBJ1-2|TRBV30
CAWSVQGFYGYTF
TGTGCCTGGAGTGTACAGGGTTTCTATGGCTACACCTTC
>TRBD2|-|TRBJ2-5|TRBV28
CASSLGGGRQETQYF
TGTGCCAGCAGTTTGGGCGGGGGGCGCCAAGAGACCCAGTACTTC
>-|-|TRBJ2-7|TRBV7-9
CASSLIPPGNHEQYF
TGTGCCAGCAGCTTAATCCCCCCAGGGAACCACGAGCAGTACTTC
>TRBD1|once|TRBJ1-3|TRBV3-1/TRBV3-2
CASSQDQKGAVGNTIYF
TGTGCCAGCAGCCAAGATCAGAAGGGGGCGGTAGGAAACACCATATATTTT
>-|-|TRBJ1-2|TRBV7-2
CASSLALVRSGPEGYTF
TGTGCCAGCAGCTTAGCCCTCGTTCGGTCGGGTCCGGAGGGCTACACCTTC
>TRBD2|-|TRBJ2-1|TRBV11-3
CASSAGTSGSVNEQFF
TGTGCCAGCAGCGCGGGGACTAGCGGGAGCGTCAATGAGCAGTTCTTC
>-|-|TRBJ2-3|TRBV7-2
CASSLQGGRGDTQYF
TGTGCCAGCAGCTTACAGGGGGGCCGGGGGGATACGCAGTATTTT
>-|-|TRBJ1-1|TRBV6-5
CASSPGTEAFF
TGTGCCAGCAGCCCGGGCACTGAAGCTTTCTTT
>TRBD2|-|TRBJ2-3|TRBV5-4
CASSLRGGPDTQYF
TGTGCCAGCAGCTTGCGCGGGGGGCCAGATACGCAGTATTTT
>-|-|TRBJ2-1|TRBV2
CASSFIPGNEQFF
TGTGCCAGCAGTTTTATTCCCGGTAATGAGCAGTTCTTC
>TRBD2|-|TRBJ2-1|TRBV7-2
CASSLMWAGGGNEQFF
TGTGCCAGCAGCTTAATGTGGGCCGGGGGGGGAAATGAGCAGTTCTTC
>-|-|TRBJ1-6|TRBV2
CASRGTGSSPLHF
TGTGCCAGCAGGGGGACCGGGAGCTCACCCCTCCACTTT
>-|once|TRBJ2-1|TRBV4-3
CASSHGGGPTAFEQFF
TGCGCCAGCAGCCATGGCGGCGGGCCGACGGCGTTTGAGCAGTTCTTC
>TRBD2|-|TRBJ2-7|TRBV9
CASSAGSGGRGYEQYF
TGTGCCAGCAGCGCGGGAAGCGGCGGGAGGGGGTACGAGCAGTACTTC
>-|-|TRBJ2-7|TRBV29-1
CSVDPGTEQYF
TGCAGCGTTGACCCCGGTACCGAGCAGTACTTC
>TRBD2|many|TRBJ2-5|TRBV7-3
CASSWCAFTPGLAGKQETQYF
TGTGCCAGCAGTTGGTGCGCATTTACCCCGGGACTAGCGGGAAAGCAAGAGACCCAGTACTTC
>TRBD1|-|TRBJ1-5|TRBV28
CASKPTGDSRFQHF
TGTGCCAGCAAGCCGACAGGGGATAGCAGGTTCCAGCATTTT
>TRBD2|once|TRBJ2-5|TRBV4-1
CASSQGSGGRRRETQYF
TGCGCCAGCAGCCAAGGGTCGGGGGGGAGACGGAGGGAGACCCAGTACTTC
>-|-|TRBJ1-1|TRBV5-1
CASSKRGRGDTEAFF
TGCGCCAGCAGCAAGCGGGGCCGAGGGGACACTGAAGCTTTCTTT
>-|-|TRBJ1-2|TRBV24-1
CATSDFDNRYGYTF
TGTGCCACCAGTGATTTCGACAACAGATATGGCTACACCTTC
>-|-|TRBJ1-2|TRBV18
CASSPTTGNYGYTF
TGTGCCAGCTCACCTACGACAGGCAACTATGGCTACACCTTC
>-|few|TRBJ1-1|TRBV19
CASSMSGNTEAFF
TGTGCCAGTAGTATGTCAGGGAACACTGAAGCTTTCTTT
>-|-|TRBJ2-2|TRBV6-5
CASSSFTGTGELFF
TGTGCCAGCAGCTCCTTCACGGGGACCGGGGAGCTGTTTTTT
>TRBD2|-|TRBJ2-1|TRBV19
CASSTTSGRVVEQFF
TGTGCCAGTAGTACGACTAGCGGGAGGGTTGTGGAGCAGTTCTTC
>TRBD2|-|TRBJ2-3|TRBV7-2
CASSLGSGGDGQYF
TGTGCCAGCAGCTTAGGAAGCGGGGGGGATGGGCAGTATTTT
>-|-|TRBJ2-1|TRBV19
CASSPVASSYNEQFF
TGTGCCAGTAGCCCTGTAGCTAGCTCCTACAATGAGCAGTTCTTC
>-|few|TRBJ2-7|TRBV11-2
CASSLEVGSEQYF
TGTGCCAGCAGCTTAGAGGTAGGGAGCGAGCAGTACTTC
>-|-|TRBJ2-7|TRBV4-3
CASSQGLVNEQYF
TGCGCCAGCAGCCAAGGGCTAGTCAACGAGCAGTACTTC
>-|-|TRBJ2-7|TRBV27
CASSFAGGQYEQYF
TGTGCCAGCAGTTTTGCAGGGGGGCAATACGAGCAGTACTTC
>-|-|TRBJ2-2|TRBV2
CASSEDRVSNTGELFF
TGTGCCAGCAGTGAAGACCGGGTATCGAACACCGGGGAGCTGTTTTTT
>-|-|TRBJ1-2|TRBV29-1
CSGQSTNYGYTF
TGCAGCGGACAGTCTACTAACTATGGCTACACCTTC
>TRBD1|-|TRBJ2-7|TRBV5-1
CASSLAPGGAGNEQYF
TGCGCCAGCAGCTTGGCTCCAGGGGGAGCCGGGAACGAGCAGTACTTC
>-|-|TRBJ2-1|TRBV19
CASSSGAFSYNEQFF
TGTGCCAGTAGCTCAGGGGCTTTCTCCTACAATGAGCAGTTCTTC
>-|-|TRBJ2-3|TRBV14
CASSRPLSSTDTQYF
TGTGCCAGCAGCCGTCCCCTGTCTAGCACAGATACGCAGTATTTT
>-|-|TRBJ2-1|TRBV5-4
CASSLATSGGNEQFF
TGTGCCAGCAGCCTGGCCACTAGTGGGGGGAATGAGCAGTTCTTC
>-|once|TRBJ2-7|TRBV3-1/TRBV3-2
CASSFSSYEQYF
TGTGCCAGCAGTTTCAGCTCCTACGAGCAGTACTTC
>-|-|TRBJ2-7|TRBV5-1
CASSLGWGGLNEQYF
TGCGCCAGCAGCCTGGGGTGGGGAGGCTTAAACGAGCAGTACTTC
>-|-|TRBJ1-1|TRBV29-1
CSVQGRTEAFF
TGCAGCGTCCAGGGTCGAACTGAAGCTTTCTTT
>TRBD1|-|TRBJ2-2|TRBV7-6
CASSLAQGQGVTGELFF
TGTGCCAGCAGCTTAGCGCAGGGACAGGGAGTAACCGGGGAGCTGTTTTTT
>TRBD2|-|TRBJ2-1|TRBV19
CASRPRGSGSYEQFF
TGTGCCAGTAGGCCCCGGGGTAGCGGGTCATATGAGCAGTTCTTC
>TRBD1|-|TRBJ2-7|TRBV4-2
CASSQVPGQPREQYF
TGTGCCAGCAGCCAGGTCCCGGGACAGCCGCGGGAGCAGTACTTC
>-|-|TRBJ2-1|TRBV4-3
CASSPDGLTSYNEQFF
TGCGCCAGCAGCCCAGACGGGTTAACCTCCTACAATGAGCAGTTCTTC
>TRBD1|-|TRBJ1-2|TRBV28
CASSSSTGVGYGYTF
TGTGCCAGCAGTTCCAGTACAGGGGTCGGCTATGGCTACACCTTC
>TRBD2|-|TRBJ2-1|TRBV19
CASSSSGNNEQFF
TGTGCCAGCTCTTCTAGCGGGAACAATGAGCAGTTCTTC
>-|-|TRBJ1-1|TRBV18
CASSPGGRTEAFF
TGTGCCAGCTCACCCGGGGGGCGGACTGAAGCTTTCTTT
>TRBD1|-|TRBJ2-7|TRBV10-3
CATERTGGYEQYF
TGTGCCACCGAACGGACAGGGGGCTACGAGCAGTACTTC
>-|-|TRBJ1-5|TRBV6-5
CASSYSENQPQHF
TGTGCCAGCAGTTACTCGGAGAATCAGCCCCAGCATTTT
>TRBD2|-|TRBJ2-3|TRBV13
CASSPQGTSGTTDTQYF
TGTGCCAGCAGCCCCCAAGGGACTAGCGGGACCACAGATACGCAGTATTTT
>TRBD1|few|TRBJ1-3|TRBV2
CASRGTVESSGNTIYF
TGTGCCAGCAGGGGGACAGTAGAATCATCTGGAAACACCATATATTTT
>-|-|TRBJ2-7|TRBV19
CASSPPSPGTLPIEQYF
TGTGCCAGTAGTCCTCCTTCCCCCGGGACTTTGCCTATCGAGCAGTACTTC
>TRBD2|-|TRBJ2-1|TRBV3-1/TRBV3-2
CASSLRAGLAGWANEQFF
TGTGCCAGCAGCCTACGCGCGGGACTAGCGGGATGGGCAAATGAGCAGTTCTTC
>TRBD1|-|TRBJ1-2|TRBV7-9
CASSARQGARGYTF
TGTGCCAGCAGCGCTAGACAGGGGGCGCGTGGCTACACCTTC
>-|-|TRBJ1-5|TRBV7-9
CASSSSSNQPQHF
TGTGCCAGCAGCTCCAGTAGCAATCAGCCCCAGCATTTT